This TCR beta chain comes out of a study of cytomegalovirus exposure and HLA in healthy donors. General observations from the study: Association of a missense DCLRE1C variant with TCR beta V- and J-gene trimming was reported in a later analysis. What a later analysis showed was that several of the most significant clusters appeared linked to common viral pathogens.

Donors were ostensibly healthy at sampling, although undocumented immune exposures were probable. Use of 60 Vbeta and 13 Jbeta primers characterized the PCR. The table came from immunoSEQ multiplex PCR; TCRdb's copy has only in-frame clones and leaves some out. The profile covers 150,000 to 200,000 clones, with roughly 79% appearing a single time and 4% to 5% taken by the ten largest. Comment on this clone: No antigen is known for it.

Sequencing used PBMCs. The sequence derives from a woman under 30 in good health and CMV-seropositive.

The CDR3 region is CASSYSVGNTGELFF. CDR3 bases: TGTGCCAGCAGTTACTCGGTGGGCAACACCGGGGAGCTGTTTTTT. The chain links TRBV6-5 to TRBJ2-2; no clear D. Germline loops: CDR1 MNHEY, CDR2 SVGAGI. CDR3 size: 15 residues. Trimming removed 0 bases from V and 2 bases from J, with 7 bases in between.